This section outlines one T cell receptor (beta chain) sequence together with its context. Its matching antigen is unknown. The data stem from a study of blood T cells in healthy people across ages. Study-wide findings and caveats: With unsorted PBMCs, a conclusive comparison of naive versus antigen-experienced cells was not possible.

Sample-barcoded 5' priming and a J-beta primer mix drove a second PCR of 7 to 11 cycles. Every single cDNA molecule received a tag from a template-switch adaptor with 12 random nucleotides. One entry per CDR3 protein results from TCRdb running MiXCR on the 5' RACE reads. The sample lists about 970,000 distinct CDR3 sequences; roughly 51% were seen once. J gave up 3 bases and V 5 bases, and 7 bases lay outside the gene matches. The germline V gene has CDR1 SGHVS and CDR2 FQNEAQ. The CDR3 length is 15 residues. This clonotype originated in a woman aged 55-69 years in good health. The gene calls are TRBV7-8 and TRBJ2-1, with TRBD2 matching over 7 bases. Sample: blood. The CDR3 DNA sequence: TGTGCCAGCAGCACGATAAGCGGGAACTACAATGAGCAGTTCTTC. This codes for CASSTISGNYNEQFF.